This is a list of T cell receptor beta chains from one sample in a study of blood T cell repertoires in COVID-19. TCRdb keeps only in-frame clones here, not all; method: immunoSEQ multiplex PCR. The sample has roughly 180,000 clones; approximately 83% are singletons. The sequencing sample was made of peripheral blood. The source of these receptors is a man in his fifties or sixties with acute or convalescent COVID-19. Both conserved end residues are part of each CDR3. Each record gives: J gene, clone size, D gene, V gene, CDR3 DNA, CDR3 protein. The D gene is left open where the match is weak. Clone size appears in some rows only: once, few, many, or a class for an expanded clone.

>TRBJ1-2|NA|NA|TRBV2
TGTGCCAGCATACTAACTCGGGGAATTCCAAATGCGGATGGCTACACCTTC
CASILTRGIPNADGYTF
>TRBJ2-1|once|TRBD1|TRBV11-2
TGTGCCAGCAGCGACGACAGGGATGAGCAGTTCTTC
CASSDDRDEQFF
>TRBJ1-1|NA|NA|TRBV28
TGTGCCAGCAGTTTATTGGCGGGGGCCACTGAAGCTTTCTTT
CASSLLAGATEAFF
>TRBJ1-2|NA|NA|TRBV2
TGTGCCAGCAGTGAGGCGGAGTGGGGCTACACCTTC
CASSEAEWGYTF
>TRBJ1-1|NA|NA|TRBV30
TGTGCCGAACAGGGGAACACTGAAGCTTTCTTT
CAEQGNTEAFF
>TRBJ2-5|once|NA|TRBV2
TGTGCCAGCAGTGAACAGCGCGAAGAGACCCAGTACTTC
CASSEQREETQYF
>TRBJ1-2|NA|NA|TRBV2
TGTGCCAGCAATACAGGGAACTATGGCTACACCTTC
CASNTGNYGYTF
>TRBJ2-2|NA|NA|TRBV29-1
TGCAGCGTTTCCCCCCGGAGTACCGGGGAGCTGTTTTTT
CSVSPRSTGELFF
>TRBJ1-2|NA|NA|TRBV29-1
TGCAGCGTTGAAGATGAGATAGCTGGGAACAGGGTGAACTATGGCTACACCTTC
CSVEDEIAGNRVNYGYTF
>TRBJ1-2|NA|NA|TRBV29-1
TGCAGCGTTGGCGCTGTGAGTGGCTACACCTTC
CSVGAVSGYTF
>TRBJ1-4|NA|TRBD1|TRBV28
TGTGCCAGCAGTCTCGGAGGGACAGGGAGTGAAAAACTGTTTTTT
CASSLGGTGSEKLFF
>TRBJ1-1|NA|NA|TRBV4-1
TGCGCCAGCAGCCAAGTAGATACCGAGGGCACTGAAGCTTTCTTT
CASSQVDTEGTEAFF
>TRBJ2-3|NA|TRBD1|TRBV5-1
TGCGCCAGCAGCTTGGTCCCCGGGACCAGGGGGCGGACAGATACGCAGTATTTT
CASSLVPGTRGRTDTQYF
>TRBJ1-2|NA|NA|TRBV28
TGTGCCAGCAGTTCTCCCAGAGGAGACTCCAACTATGGCTACACCTTC
CASSSPRGDSNYGYTF
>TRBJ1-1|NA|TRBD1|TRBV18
TGTGCCAGCTCACCACGAATGGGACAGGCGAACACTGAAGCTTTCTTT
CASSPRMGQANTEAFF
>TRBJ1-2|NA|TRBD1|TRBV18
TGTGCCAGCTCTCGGGACAGGGGCCTTGGCTATGGCTACACCTTC
CASSRDRGLGYGYTF
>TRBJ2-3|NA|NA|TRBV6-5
TGTGCCAGCAGTTACTCGAGTAGCGCTCCGGGGCAGTATTTT
CASSYSSSAPGQYF
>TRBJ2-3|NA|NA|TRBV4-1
TGCGCCAGCAGCCAACCCTTGGGGCCTCATACGCAGTATTTT
CASSQPLGPHTQYF
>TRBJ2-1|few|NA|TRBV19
TGTGCCAGTAGTCTCTTTCTCTACAATGAGCAGTTCTTC
CASSLFLYNEQFF
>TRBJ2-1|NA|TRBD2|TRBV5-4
TGTGCCAGCAGCTCGCTGGGGGCGGGAGGCCTCTCCTACAATGAGCAGTTCTTC
CASSSLGAGGLSYNEQFF
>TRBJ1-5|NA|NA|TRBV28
TGTGCCAGCAGTCCGCGACTTAGCAATCAGCCCCAGCATTTT
CASSPRLSNQPQHF
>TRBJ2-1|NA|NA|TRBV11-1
TGTGCCAGCAGCCCAGAAAAGCGGCAAACCAACAATGAGCAGTTCTTC
CASSPEKRQTNNEQFF
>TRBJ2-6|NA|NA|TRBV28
TGTGCCAGCAGTTTATTTTCATCTGGGGCCAACGTCCTGACTTTC
CASSLFSSGANVLTF
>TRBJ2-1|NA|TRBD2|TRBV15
TGTGCCACCAGCAGGGACTTGGCGGGAGTAGGAAATGAGCAGTTCTTC
CATSRDLAGVGNEQFF
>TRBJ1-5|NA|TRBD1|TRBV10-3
TGTGCCATCAGTGAAGGGACAGGGGGCAATCAGCCCCAGCATTTT
CAISEGTGGNQPQHF
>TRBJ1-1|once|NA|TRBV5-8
TGTGCCAGCAGCCCCCGGGTGGAAGCTTTCTTT
CASSPRVEAFF
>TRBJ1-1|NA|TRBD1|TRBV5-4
TGTGCCAGCGGGCCTCTGGGACAGATGAACACTGAAGCTTTCTTT
CASGPLGQMNTEAFF
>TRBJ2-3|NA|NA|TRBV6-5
TGTGCCAGCCTTCCGCGGATGGGTAGCACAGATACGCAGTATTTT
CASLPRMGSTDTQYF
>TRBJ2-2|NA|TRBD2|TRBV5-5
TGTGCCAGCAGCGGACTAGCGGGGGAGCTGTTTTTT
CASSGLAGELFF
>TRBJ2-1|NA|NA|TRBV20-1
TGCAGTGCCAAAGGGGATGAGCAGTTCTTC
CSAKGDEQFF
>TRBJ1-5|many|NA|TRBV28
TGTGCCAGCAGTTTAGGCCGTGGGGCAGCAGCTCAGCCCCAGCATTTT
CASSLGRGAAAQPQHF
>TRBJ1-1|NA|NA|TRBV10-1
TGCGCCAGCAGTGAGGGGGGGACTGAAGCTTTCTTT
CASSEGGTEAFF
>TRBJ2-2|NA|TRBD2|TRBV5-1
TGCGCCAGCAGCTTGGCTGGGACTAGCGGGGCCGGGGAGCTGTTTTTT
CASSLAGTSGAGELFF
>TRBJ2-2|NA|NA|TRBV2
TGTGCCAGCACTAGAGACACCGGGGAGCTGTTTTTT
CASTRDTGELFF